The 17 T cell receptor beta chains below were found in one sample sequenced in a study of T cell responses to AZD1222 COVID-19 vaccine (dated by TCRdb to about 2021). Reading the label with the study, this specimen's time point is: baseline before first vaccination. Libraries came from the immunoSEQ multiplex PCR assay. TCRdb limited this immuneACCESS table to in-frame rearrangements with V and J called. A share of clones is missing; checked studies link under half to unresolved V genes, and the rest is unexplained. The sample profile shows 140,000 to 150,000 clones; around nine tenths of them were found once. Around 5% of the sample rests with the top ten. Sequences were derived from peripheral blood, sampled on day 0 of AZD1222 vaccination. The receptors shown here come from an adult in good health.

Only one count was recorded for this clone. This chain joins TRBV7-2 and TRBJ2-3; maybe TRBD2 (5 bases). This CDR3 is 14 amino acids long. V was cut by 5 bases and J by 1 base, with 10 bases left in between. Germline assignment: CDR1 SGHTA and CDR2 FQGNSA. CDR3 DNA sequence: TGTGCCAGCAGCCGCGAGAGGGGCACAGATACGCAGTATTTT. Translation: CASSRERGTDTQYF.

The chain combines TRBV19 with TRBJ1-1; D remains unclear. There are 12 residues in the CDR3. Germline V gene sequence: CDR1 LNHDA, CDR2 SQIVND (reference sequence). Trimming removed 5 bases from V and 6 bases from J, with 10 bases in between. Here the CDR3 reads CASSPSQAEAFF. For the CDR3, the DNA is TGTGCCAGTAGTCCAAGTCAAGCTGAAGCTTTCTTT.

CDR3 sequence: CASSLPRDISKAFF. The CDR3 nucleotides read TGTGCCAGCAGCTTACCTAGGGACATTTCAAAAGCTTTCTTT. The chain links TRBV7-8 to TRBJ1-1; a possible D gene is TRBD1 (6 bases). V lost 2 bases and J lost 9, with 16 bases in between. The CDR3 covers 14 residues. The germline CDR1 and CDR2 sequences are SGHVS and FQNEAQ.

V gene TRBV5-4 combines with J gene TRBJ2-1, with TRBD1 matching 7 bases. The germline V gene has CDR1 SGHNT and CDR2 YYREEE (reference sequence). V gave up 4 bases and J gave up 5 bases; unmatched junction bases: 6. The CDR3 contains 14 residues. The chain's CDR3 is CASSGTVNDNEQFF. The CDR3 DNA reads TGTGCCAGCAGCGGGACAGTGAACGACAATGAGCAGTTCTTC.

The gene calls are TRBV15 and TRBJ2-7; D is unresolved. Germline assignment: CDR1 LNHNV and CDR2 YYDKDF (reference sequence). The CDR3 length is 14 residues. V gave up 0 bases and J gave up 3 bases, with 9 bases separating them. For the CDR3, the DNA is TGTGCCACCAGCAGAGAATGGATGAGCTACGAGCAGTACTTC. It yields the protein CATSREWMSYEQYF. The full variable domain, with the rest looked up from reference TRBV15 and TRBJ2-7, is DAMVIQNPRYQVTQFGKPVTLSCSQTLNHNVMYWYQQKSSQAPKLLFHYYDKDFNNEADTPDNFQSRRPNTSFCFLDIRSPGLGDTAMYLCATSREWMSYEQYFGPGTRLTVT.

This chain links TRBV5-6 with TRBJ2-7; D ambiguous. V lost 0 bases to trimming and J lost 4 bases, with 5 bases between them. Germline V gene data show CDR1 as SGHDT and CDR2 as YYEEEE. The CDR3 has 12 residues. CDR3 sequence (DNA): TGTGCCAGCAGCTTGGAAGGTTACGAGCAGTACTTC. This translates into CASSLEGYEQYF.

The genes are TRBV4-3 and TRBJ1-2; a possible D gene is TRBD1 (5 bases). The CDR3 extends over 16 amino acids. Trimming left V 3 bases short and J 3 bases short, with 17 bases between. The germline CDR1 and CDR2 sequences are LGHNA and YSLEER. The CDR3 spells CASSQARQRKDYGYTF. CDR3 coding DNA: TGCGCCAGCAGCCAGGCTAGACAGCGGAAGGACTATGGCTACACCTTC.

This clone has a single count. The chain links TRBV27 to TRBJ1-5; no reliable D call. The CDR3 sequence is 15 residues long. In germline, CDR1 is MNHEY, CDR2 SMNVEV (reference sequence). The V end was cut by 6 bases, the J end by 0 bases, with 12 bases between. The CDR3 is CASRPRVDSNQPQHF. The DNA for the CDR3 is TGTGCCAGCAGGCCACGGGTGGATAGCAATCAGCCCCAGCATTTT.

The rearrangement links TRBV5-8 to TRBJ2-7, with D possibly being TRBD1 (5 bases). Deletions cut 0 bases from V and 2 bases from J, with 9 bases between. This CDR3 comprises 14 residues. Germline V gene data show CDR1 as SGHTS and CDR2 as YDEGEE. CDR3 residues: CASSLEGATYEQYF. The CDR3 coding sequence is TGTGCCAGCAGCTTGGAAGGGGCCACCTACGAGCAGTACTTC.

This clone showed up just once. The chain couples TRBV7-9 to TRBJ2-5; weak D call: TRBD1 (5 bases). CDR1 SEHNR and CDR2 FQNEAQ come from the germline V gene (reference sequence). The length of the CDR3 is 14 residues. With 1 base removed from V and 4 bases from J, the gap between germline ends came to 10 bases. CDR3 protein: CASSLVQGRETQYF. CDR3 DNA sequence: TGTGCCAGCAGCTTAGTGCAGGGCCGAGAGACCCAGTACTTC. The whole variable domain, filled in from reference TRBV7-9 and TRBJ2-5, reads DTGVSQNPRHKITKRGQNVTFRCDPISEHNRLYWYRQTLGQGPEFLTYFQNEAQLEKSRLLSDRFSAERPKGSFSTLEIQRTEQGDSAMYLCASSLVQGRETQYFGPGTRLLVL.

The chain uses TRBV18 and TRBJ2-1; 11 nucleotides line up with TRBD1. Per the germline V gene, CDR1 is KGHSH and CDR2 is LQKENI. V was pared by 5 bases and J by 5 bases, with 5 bases of the junction left unmatched. This CDR3 has 15 amino acids. The CDR3 coding sequence is TGTGCCAGCTCAGTGGGACAGGGGGTTAACAATGAGCAGTTCTTC. It specifies CASSVGQGVNNEQFF.

The chain carries TRBV5-6 and TRBJ1-2; TRBD1 aligns across 8 bases. This CDR3 contains 15 residues. J gave up 8 bases and V 0 bases, and 9 bases lay outside the gene matches. From germline, CDR1 is SGHDT and CDR2 YYEEEE. The CDR3 DNA sequence: TGTGCCAGCAGCTTGGCTGCAGGGGGCATCGGAGGCTACACCTTC. This translates into CASSLAAGGIGGYTF.

The chain combines TRBV5-1 with TRBJ2-2; 9 nucleotides match TRBD1. V was clipped by 4 bases and J by 4 bases; unmatched bases: 8. The CDR3 contains 16 residues. From germline, CDR1 is SGHRS and CDR2 YFSETQ. The CDR3 is CASSLATGGATGELFF. CDR3 DNA sequence: TGCGCCAGCAGCCTAGCGACAGGGGGGGCCACCGGGGAGCTGTTTTTT.

The chain has TRBV7-9 and TRBJ1-3; 7 positions match TRBD1. Losses at the gene ends were 3 bases for V and 3 bases for J; bases not matched to a gene: 11. The CDR3 has 17 residues. CDR1 and CDR2 from the germline V gene are SEHNR and FQNEAQ (reference sequence). The CDR3 spells CASSLGIQTGVGNTIYF. The CDR3 DNA reads TGTGCCAGCAGCTTGGGAATACAAACAGGGGTTGGAAACACCATATATTTT.

CDR3 in amino acids: CASSGDGEKLFF. The CDR3 coding sequence is TGTGCCAGCAGTGGGGACGGCGAAAAACTGTTTTTT. This rearrangement joins TRBV12-3 or TRBV12-4 to TRBJ1-4, with D maybe TRBD1 (5 bases). The CDR3 extends over 12 amino acids. The V gene lost 5 bases and the J gene lost 8 bases, with 9 bases spanning the gap.

The chain joins TRBV5-1 to TRBJ2-3; 8 bases are a match to TRBD2. There are 15 residues in the CDR3. With V trimmed by 4 bases and J by 2 bases, 6 bases remained unmatched. Germline V gene data show CDR1 as SGHRS and CDR2 as YFSETQ. Here the CDR3 DNA reads TGCGCCAGCAGCCATAGCGGGGACTTCACAGATACGCAGTATTTT. Translated, it gives CASSHSGDFTDTQYF.

V gene TRBV5-1 combines with J gene TRBJ1-2; the D is unclear. V lost 3 bases and J 0 bases, leaving 9 bases between the germline ends. The V gene's germline CDR1 is SGHRS and CDR2 YFSETQ. This CDR3 region has 14 residues. This CDR3 is CASSSGTSNYGYTF. The CDR3 region has the DNA TGCGCCAGCAGCTCGGGCACCTCTAACTATGGCTACACCTTC.